This TCR beta chain was sequenced for a study of T cell changes during pregnancy in multiple sclerosis. The CDR3 spans 15 residues. Only one count was recorded for this clone. Sequencing used immunoSEQ multiplex PCR; TCRdb keeps in-frame clones, though not all of them. The sample holds 90,000 to 120,000 clones; about 89% are singletons and the top ten take approximately 3.5%. This receptor was obtained from a female donor with multiple sclerosis, enrolled in a pregnancy study. The chain recombines TRBV12-2 with TRBJ1-3. TRBV12-2 is noted as a pseudogene. Here the sequenced sample was peripheral blood, taken after pregnancy. CDR3 sequence reads: CASRLGDGTGNTIYF. The CDR3 region has the DNA TGTGCAAGTCGCTTAGGAGACGGGACTGGAAACACCATATATTTT.